The next 7 T cell receptor beta chains were all read from a single sample in a study of OX40 agonist ivuxolimab in advanced cancers. Generated by immunoSEQ multiplex PCR, the TCRdb table keeps only in-frame clones and is missing some. Of about 99,000 clones in the sample, roughly 95% were seen once. Sequencing used CD4+ or CD8+ T cells sorted from blood, obtained in a trial of the OX40 agonist ivuxolimab. These receptor sequences come from an adult with an advanced solid tumor such as melanoma, head and neck, liver or kidney cancer.

The genes are TRBV28 and TRBJ1-5; D gene unclear. Trimming removed 2 bases at V and 7 bases at J, with 12 bases between. The CDR3 is made up of 14 amino acids. Germline-derived CDR1 and CDR2 are MDHEN and SYDVKM. The CDR3 sequence is CASSLDLGQQPQHF. The CDR3 DNA is TGTGCCAGCAGTTTAGATCTCGGCCAGCAGCCCCAGCATTTT.

For this clone: Its ends do not fully match the called genes, so a read error is possible. This rearrangement joins TRBV7-9 to TRBJ2-5; 7 nucleotides align to TRBD2. From germline, CDR1 is SEHNR and CDR2 FQNEAQ (reference sequence). The CDR3 runs 12 residues. Written as DNA, the CDR3 is TGTGCCAGCAGCCTAGCGGAAGAGACCCAGTACTTC. Translation gives CASSLAEETQYF.

About this clone: No conserved phenylalanine or tryptophan is present at the end of the CDR3, so a read error is the likely explanation. The CDR3: CASSLSTANTGELFS. The CDR3 bases are TGTGCCAGCAGTTTAAGCACAGCGAACACCGGGGAGCTGTTTTCT. The chain recombines TRBV27 with TRBJ2-2; D is unresolved. CDR1 is MNHEY, CDR2 SMNVEV, per germline (reference sequence). The CDR3 sequence is 15 residues long. Trimming stripped 2 bases from V and 0 bases from J, with 7 bases between.

V is TRBV7-3 and J is TRBJ2-3, with 11 bases lining up with TRBD2. Looked up from germline, CDR1 is SGHTA and CDR2 is FQGTGA. CDR3 size: 15 residues. The V gene end was trimmed by 5 bases and the J gene end by 2 bases; junction bases not matched to a gene: 3. The CDR3 nucleotides read TGTGCCAGCAGCCATAGCGGGGGGGCCACAGATACGCAGTATTTT. Protein: CASSHSGGATDTQYF.

This clone was recorded once. The V call is TRBV4-3, the J call TRBJ2-3, with TRBD1 matching 9 bases. This CDR3 spans 16 amino acids. V lost 0 bases, J lost 4 bases, and 5 bases stayed unmatched. CDR1 and CDR2 (germline): LGHNA, YSLEER. The CDR3, as DNA: TGCGCCAGCAGCCAAGATGGAACAGGGGGCGCAGATACGCAGTATTTT. This translates into CASSQDGTGGADTQYF.

The chain joins TRBV19 to TRBJ2-7; 10 bases map to TRBD2. Germline CDR1 LNHDA, CDR2 SQIVND (reference sequence). V shed 4 bases and J 4 bases; nucleotides not matched to a gene: 1. The CDR3 runs 13 residues. CDR3 in DNA: TGTGCCAGTAGTACTAGCGGGGGTTACGAGCAGTACTTC. This translates into CASSTSGGYEQYF.

The chain carries TRBV6-5 and TRBJ1-5; D gene ambiguous. This CDR3 has 14 amino acids. Germline V CDR1 and CDR2: MNHEY, SVGAGI. The V end was cut by 5 bases, the J end by 0 bases, with 8 bases between. CDR3 loop: CASSEIDSNQPQHF. For the CDR3, the DNA is TGTGCCAGCAGTGAAATCGATAGCAATCAGCCCCAGCATTTT.